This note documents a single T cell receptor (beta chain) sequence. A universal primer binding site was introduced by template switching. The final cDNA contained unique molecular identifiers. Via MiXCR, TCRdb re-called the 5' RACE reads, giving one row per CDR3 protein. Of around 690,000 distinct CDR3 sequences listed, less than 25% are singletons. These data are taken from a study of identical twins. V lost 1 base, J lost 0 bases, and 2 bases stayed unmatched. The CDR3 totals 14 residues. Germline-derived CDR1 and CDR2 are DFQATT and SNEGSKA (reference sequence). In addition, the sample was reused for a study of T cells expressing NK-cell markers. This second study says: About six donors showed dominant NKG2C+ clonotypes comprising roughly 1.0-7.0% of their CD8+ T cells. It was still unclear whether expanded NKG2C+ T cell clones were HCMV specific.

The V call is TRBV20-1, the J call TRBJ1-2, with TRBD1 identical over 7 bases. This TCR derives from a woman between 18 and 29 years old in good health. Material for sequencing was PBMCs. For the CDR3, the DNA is TGCAGTGCTAGAGCTCAGGGGGCTAACTATGGCTACACCTTC. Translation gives CSARAQGANYGYTF.